The next 2 T cell receptor beta chains were all read from a single sample in a study of early T cells in non-severe SARS-CoV-2 infection. In TCRdb, the 5' RACE reads were re-called with MiXCR into one record per CDR3 protein. The sample has some 28,000 distinct CDR3 sequences, about 4.6% seen once. The specimen was whole blood. Receptors originate from an adult who was a healthcare worker with PCR-confirmed SARS-CoV-2 infection or an uninfected control (not recorded which).

This clonotype has more than one count but fewer than ten. The chain combines TRBV5-1 with TRBJ2-3; D is possibly TRBD2 (5 bases). This CDR3 has 15 amino acids. The V end lost 4 bases, the J end lost 4 bases, and 16 bases lay between the germline ends. CDR1 and CDR2 (germline): SGHRS, YFSETQ. In nucleotides, the CDR3 is TGCGCCAGCAGCGACCCGAGAGGGATGGCAGATACGCAGTATTTT. As protein: CASSDPRGMADTQYF.

This clonotype came up once. This chain connects TRBV7-3 to TRBJ2-7; D assignment may be TRBD1 or TRBD2 (6 bases each). V lost 1 base and J lost 5, with 9 bases in between. This CDR3 has 13 amino acids. From germline, CDR1 is SGHTA and CDR2 FQGTGA. The CDR3 here is CASSLMEGDEQYF. The CDR3 DNA reads as TGTGCCAGCAGCTTAATGGAGGGGGACGAGCAGTACTTC.